This T cell receptor (beta chain) was captured in a study of metastatic and nonmetastatic thyroid tumors. Study as a whole: Repertoires from malignant and benign thyroid patients were compared across blood and tumor or nodule tissue. Overall study results and limits: In both blood and tumor samples, TCR beta diversity was reported significantly higher for malignant than benign nodules.

Among the patients, none had received any treatment before thyroid surgery. Germline V lookup: CDR1 GTSNPN, CDR2 SVGIG (reference sequence). CDR3 length: 12 residues. With 8 bases removed from V and 5 bases from J, the gap between germline ends came to 13 bases. Original processing notes: To classify distant metastasis in papillary thyroid cancer, a model was built from CDR3 differences across clinicopathological groups. TCRdb reanalyzed the PCR reads with MiXCR. The V and J calls and clone size are TCRdb's, not the authors'. The table shows 25,000 to 30,000 clones, with 20% to 30% occurring only once. This clone occurred a few times. Its antigen is undetermined.

The receptor was isolated from a female donor with papillary thyroid cancer or a benign thyroid nodule (not recorded which). Some clones in this sample may be carry-over from other donors' samples. The sample was blood. The chain carries TRBV30 and TRBJ2-1; D could derive from TRBD1 or TRBD2 (5 bases each). The CDR3 spells CAGTGPNNEQFF. The CDR3 DNA sequence: TGTGCCGGAACGGGACCGAACAATGAGCAGTTCTTC.